The rows below give T cell receptor beta chains drawn from one sample of a study of T cell responses to AZD1222 COVID-19 vaccine. Profiling relied on immunoSEQ multiplex PCR, and the TCRdb table lists in-frame clones only, not all of them. The table shows roughly 120,000 clones, with about 85% occurring only once. The source material was peripheral blood, sampled 28 days after the second AZD1222 dose. The source of these receptors is an adult who received the AZD1222 COVID-19 vaccine. Both conserved end residues are part of each CDR3. D genes are given only for firm matches. Size tells how often a clone was seen (once, few, many) or the class of an expanded clone, and some rows leave it out.

d_call j_call clone_size v_call cdr3_aa cdr3_nt
NA TRBJ2-3 NA TRBV19 CASSKARGADTQYF TGTGCCAGTAGCAAGGCACGGGGAGCAGATACGCAGTATTTT
NA TRBJ1-6 NA TRBV5-6 CASSFVPGRDNSPLHF TGTGCCAGCAGCTTCGTTCCGGGACGGGATAATTCACCCCTCCACTTT
NA TRBJ1-5 NA TRBV28 CASSRGSNQPQHF TGTGCCAGCAGCCGAGGAAGCAATCAGCCCCAGCATTTT
TRBD2 TRBJ2-3 NA TRBV15 CATSSGGGTDTQYF TGTGCCACCAGCAGCGGGGGGGGAACAGATACGCAGTATTTT
NA TRBJ1-6 NA TRBV27 CASSLLGAYNSPLHF TGTGCCAGCAGTTTATTGGGGGCCTATAATTCACCCCTCCACTTT
TRBD1 TRBJ2-6 NA TRBV7-9 CASSLGTGLAGANVLTF TGTGCCAGCAGCCTTGGGACAGGGCTCGCTGGGGCCAACGTCCTGACTTTC
TRBD2 TRBJ2-7 NA TRBV29-1 CSISGTSLYEQYF TGCAGTATTTCCGGGACTAGCCTCTACGAGCAGTACTTC
NA TRBJ1-1 NA TRBV7-9 CASSLGLGRVTEAFF TGTGCCAGCAGCCTAGGGCTGGGCAGGGTTACTGAAGCTTTCTTT
NA TRBJ1-1 NA TRBV5-5 CASSRTWSTEAFF TGTGCCAGCAGCCGTACTTGGTCCACTGAAGCTTTCTTT
TRBD1 TRBJ2-3 NA TRBV7-3 CASAPGQEGDTQYF TGTGCCAGCGCGCCGGGACAGGAGGGGGATACGCAGTATTTT
NA TRBJ1-2 few TRBV6-5 CASSTTGYGGYGYTF TGTGCCAGCAGCACAACAGGTTACGGGGGCTATGGCTACACCTTC
TRBD2 TRBJ2-1 few TRBV11-3 CASSQAREGEQFF TGTGCCAGCAGCCAAGCCAGGGAGGGTGAGCAGTTCTTC
TRBD2 TRBJ2-3 NA TRBV6-1 CASSEVTGTSGGAIVADTQYF TGTGCCAGCAGTGAAGTTACGGGGACTAGCGGGGGGGCCATTGTTGCAGATACGCAGTATTTT
TRBD1 TRBJ1-6 NA TRBV2 CASRGQGVRSPLHF TGTGCCAGCAGGGGACAGGGGGTTCGGTCACCCCTCCACTTT
TRBD1 TRBJ1-4 NA TRBV5-8 CASSREGQGAEKLFF TGTGCCAGCAGCCGTGAGGGACAGGGGGCTGAAAAACTGTTTTTT
TRBD2 TRBJ2-3 NA TRBV19 CASSAGTSGMSTDTQYF TGTGCCAGTAGCGCCGGGACTAGCGGGATGAGCACAGATACGCAGTATTTT
NA TRBJ1-2 NA TRBV19 CASTLGRRAGDGYTF TGTGCCAGTACTTTAGGAAGACGGGCAGGTGATGGCTACACCTTC
NA TRBJ1-1 NA TRBV5-1 CASSFGGAEAFF TGCGCCAGCAGCTTCGGCGGGGCTGAAGCTTTCTTT
NA TRBJ1-4 NA TRBV30 CAWSVHEKLFF TGTGCCTGGAGTGTACATGAAAAACTGTTTTTT
TRBD2 TRBJ2-7 NA TRBV4-2 CASRTSTESSYEQYF TGTGCCAGCAGGACTAGCACGGAAAGCTCCTACGAGCAGTACTTC
TRBD1 TRBJ1-1 NA TRBV7-3 CASSSQGGEAFF TGTGCCAGCAGCTCTCAGGGGGGTGAAGCTTTCTTT
TRBD1 TRBJ1-2 few TRBV6-4 CASSESGDRGRLTF TGTGCCAGCAGTGAGTCCGGGGACAGGGGGCGTCTCACCTTC
NA TRBJ2-1 NA TRBV3-1/TRBV3-2 CASSQSWGAYNEQFF TGTGCCAGCAGCCAGAGTTGGGGGGCCTACAATGAGCAGTTCTTC
NA TRBJ2-2 NA TRBV6-6 CASSTGNTFAEGELFF TGTGCCAGCAGTACCGGCAACACATTCGCGGAAGGGGAGCTGTTTTTT
NA TRBJ1-1 NA TRBV13 CASSLDRENTEAFF TGTGCCAGCAGCTTAGATAGGGAGAACACTGAAGCTTTCTTT
NA TRBJ2-3 NA TRBV2 CASSERTDTQYF TGTGCCAGCAGTGAACGTACAGATACGCAGTATTTT
TRBD1 TRBJ1-1 NA TRBV25-1 CASSELTGGVAEAFF TGTGCCAGCAGTGAACTTACAGGGGGGGTCGCTGAAGCTTTCTTT
TRBD1 TRBJ1-2 NA TRBV12-3/TRBV12-4 CASSLTGGYGYTF TGTGCCAGCAGTCTAACAGGGGGCTATGGCTACACCTTC
NA TRBJ1-4 few TRBV28 CASRSGFNEKLFF TGTGCCAGCAGGTCAGGCTTTAATGAAAAACTGTTTTTT
NA TRBJ2-7 NA TRBV30 CAWSVGASAYEQYF TGTGCCTGGAGTGTGGGTGCCTCAGCCTACGAGCAGTACTTC
NA TRBJ1-2 NA TRBV6-5 CVPEGANGYTF TGTGTCCCGGAAGGGGCAAATGGCTACACCTTC
TRBD1 TRBJ1-1 once TRBV6-2/TRBV6-3 CASRYRGPEDTEAFF TGTGCCAGCAGGTACAGGGGCCCAGAGGACACTGAAGCTTTCTTT
TRBD1 TRBJ2-2 NA TRBV9 CASSRTGGIDTGELFF TGTGCCAGCAGCCGGACAGGGGGCATCGACACCGGGGAGCTGTTTTTT
NA TRBJ1-2 NA TRBV27 CASSRSRAGVYGYTF TGTGCCAGCAGTAGGTCCCGGGCAGGGGTATATGGCTACACCTTC
NA TRBJ1-3 NA TRBV11-3 CASRGVRGNTIYF TGTGCCAGTAGGGGGGTGCGCGGAAACACCATATATTTT
NA TRBJ2-6 NA TRBV19 CASSIRSGANVLTF TGTGCCAGTAGTATTCGATCTGGGGCCAACGTCCTGACTTTC
TRBD1 TRBJ1-2 NA TRBV4-2 CASSQDLQGRYGYTF TGTGCCAGCAGCCAAGATCTACAGGGGCGGTATGGCTACACCTTC
TRBD2 TRBJ2-1 NA TRBV7-2 CASSWATGTSGDFHEQFF TGTGCCAGCAGCTGGGCGACCGGGACTAGCGGGGATTTCCATGAGCAGTTCTTC
NA TRBJ2-5 NA TRBV3-1/TRBV3-2 CASSQDVATVQTQYF TGTGCCAGCAGCCAAGATGTGGCCACAGTACAGACCCAGTACTTC
TRBD1 TRBJ1-2 NA TRBV28 CASSFPPGQGSGYTF TGTGCCAGCAGTTTTCCCCCGGGACAGGGGTCTGGCTACACCTTC
NA TRBJ2-6 NA TRBV6-2/TRBV6-3 CASSYSRGSGANVLTF TGTGCCAGCAGTTACTCGCGAGGCTCTGGGGCCAACGTCCTGACTTTC
NA TRBJ2-7 NA TRBV20-1 CSARPIYEQYF TGCAGTGCTAGGCCTATATACGAGCAGTACTTC
NA TRBJ2-5 NA TRBV19 CASSIGPWGSQETQYF TGTGCCAGTAGTATAGGACCCTGGGGATCCCAAGAGACCCAGTACTTC
TRBD2 TRBJ2-1 NA TRBV5-1 CASARERETEQFF TGCGCCAGCGCCAGGGAGCGGGAGACCGAGCAGTTCTTC
TRBD1 TRBJ2-3 NA TRBV7-9 CASSLARGLDTQYF TGTGCCAGCAGCTTAGCCAGGGGGCTGGATACGCAGTATTTT
NA TRBJ1-1 NA TRBV7-2 CASSFSGPNTEAFF TGTGCCAGCAGCTTTTCAGGACCGAACACTGAAGCTTTCTTT
NA TRBJ1-6 NA TRBV12-3/TRBV12-4 CASSFVADSPLHF TGTGCCAGCAGTTTTGTTGCCGATTCACCCCTCCACTTT
NA TRBJ1-4 NA TRBV11-2 CASSLEAGVTNEKLFF TGTGCCAGCAGCTTAGAGGCGGGAGTAACTAATGAAAAACTGTTTTTT
NA TRBJ1-1 few TRBV27 CASRFGLEAFF TGTGCCAGCAGATTCGGCCTCGAAGCTTTCTTT
NA TRBJ1-2 NA TRBV15 CATSRDFRDGYTF TGTGCCACCAGCAGAGATTTTAGGGATGGCTACACCTTC
NA TRBJ2-7 NA TRBV25-1 CASSEYRGRGYEQYF TGTGCCAGCAGTGAATATAGGGGACGGGGATACGAGCAGTACTTC
NA TRBJ1-5 NA TRBV5-4 CASSLNRELGTQHF TGTGCCAGCAGCTTAAACAGGGAACTAGGGACCCAGCATTTT
NA TRBJ2-3 once TRBV7-8 CASSPLYSTDTQYF TGTGCCAGCAGCCCCTTGTATAGCACAGATACGCAGTATTTT
TRBD2 TRBJ2-1 NA TRBV11-2 CASSPAGSTHEQFF TGTGCCAGCAGCCCAGCGGGGTCGACTCATGAGCAGTTCTTC